Listed here are 26 T cell receptor beta chains from one sample, sequenced in a study of regulatory T cells in long-lasting Graves disease. For TCR beta, libraries came from iRepertoire HTBI primers and Arm-PCR of CDR3 regions. From the multiplex PCR reads, TCRdb called clonotypes with MiXCR, one entry per CDR3 protein. The data show roughly 500,000 distinct CDR3 sequences, 11% to 15% seen once. Documented time point: newly diagnosed GD, antithyroid drugs for less than 3 months. The TCR library was made from RNA that had been extracted from PBMCs in TRIzol. This sample also belongs to another study, concerning T cells in Graves' hyperthyroidism and ophthalmopathy.

The sample was peripheral blood mononuclear cells (PBMCs), taken at new diagnosis, from a patient treated with antithyroid drugs. The source of these receptors is a woman between 50 and 59 years old with Graves disease.

Ten or more counts support this clonotype. The V gene is TRBV7-2, the J gene TRBJ2-3; 13 bases map to TRBD2. The trim removed 5 bases at V and 3 bases at J, leaving 5 bases unmatched. Germline assignment: CDR1 SGHTA and CDR2 FQGNSA. CDR3 length: 16 amino acids. The CDR3 here is CASSPGLAGATDTQYF. The DNA of the CDR3 is TGTGCCAGCAGCCCCGGACTAGCGGGAGCGACAGATACGCAGTATTTT.

The chain couples TRBV14 to TRBJ2-1; TRBD2 agrees at 15 bases. V lost 4 bases and J lost 5; bases outside the gene matches: 9. CDR1 and CDR2 (germline): SGHDN, FVKESK. This CDR3 spans 18 amino acids. The CDR3 loop reads CASSPLGLAGGRDNEQFF. The CDR3 bases are TGTGCCAGCAGCCCCCTGGGACTAGCGGGAGGAAGGGACAATGAGCAGTTCTTC. The complete variable domain, with remaining parts taken from reference TRBV14 and TRBJ2-1, reads EAGVTQFPSHSVIEKGQTVTLRCDPISGHDNLYWYRRVMGKEIKFLLHFVKESKQDESGMPNNRFLAERTGGTYSTLKVQPAELEDSGVYFCASSPLGLAGGRDNEQFFGPGTRLTVL.

The chain carries TRBV3-1 and TRBJ2-1; 12 bases match TRBD2. The CDR3 runs 18 residues. Germline lookup yields CDR1 LGHDT and CDR2 YNNKEL (reference sequence). J was trimmed by 5 bases and V by 2 bases; bases with no gene match: 10. The CDR3 loop is CASSQLGLAGFQDNEQFF. CDR3 nucleotides: TGTGCCAGCAGCCAACTAGGACTAGCGGGATTTCAGGACAATGAGCAGTTCTTC.

The gene calls are TRBV10-3 and TRBJ2-3, with 13 bases matching TRBD2. CDR1 is ENHRY and CDR2 is SYGVKD in the germline V gene. After removal of 7 bases from V and 1 base from J, the junction contained 11 bases not matched to a gene. The CDR3 loop spans 18 amino acids. CDR3 bases: TGTGCCATCAAAAAGGGACTAGCGGGGACAGCAGGCACAGATACGCAGTATTTT. It yields the protein CAIKKGLAGTAGTDTQYF.

The chain is built from TRBV7-9 and TRBJ2-3, with 7 bases identical to TRBD2. With 6 bases clipped from V and 4 bases from J, the junction kept 10 bases outside the gene matches. Germline-derived CDR1 and CDR2 are SEHNR and FQNEAQ (reference sequence). This CDR3 region has 15 residues. This chain's CDR3 is CASSGGGSMADTQYF. CDR3 bases: TGTGCCAGCAGTGGTGGCGGGAGTATGGCAGATACGCAGTATTTT.

This clonotype was recorded only once. Possible read error: a much larger clone is one base away. This chain joins TRBV7-2 and TRBJ1-5, with D tentatively TRBD1 (6 bases). V lost 3 bases and J lost 6, with 12 bases in between. This CDR3 has 14 residues. Germline V gene sequence: CDR1 SGHTA, CDR2 FQGNSA. CDR3 sequence: CASSFRTARQPQHF. Written as DNA, the CDR3 is TGTGCCAGCAGCTTCCGGACAGCCCGTCAGCCCCAGCATTTT.

The chain joins TRBV29-1 to TRBJ2-2; D not certain. The germline CDR1 and CDR2 sequences are SQVTM and ANQGSEA. Trimming cost V 6 bases and J 5 bases, with 10 bases left between them. The CDR3 runs to 12 residues. The CDR3 region has the DNA TGCAGCGTGTACTTAGGTACCGGGGAGCTGTTTTTT. Amino acids: CSVYLGTGELFF.

This chain connects TRBV6-2 or TRBV6-3 to TRBJ2-1, with 12 bases matching TRBD2. The J call is uncertain, as TRBJ2-5 better fits the DNA end. Germline CDR1 and CDR2: MNHEY and SVGEGT. The CDR3 loop spans 14 amino acids. The CDR3 region has the DNA TGTGCCAGCACCCCGACTAGCGGGAGTGTGACCCAGTACTTC. Translated: CASTPTSGSVTQYF.

This clonotype was detected ten times or more. The gene calls are TRBV6-5 and TRBJ2-7; 8 bases agree with TRBD1. Germline CDR1 is MNHEY and CDR2 is SVGAGI. The V and J ends lost 4 bases and 0 bases, in that order; junction bases with no gene match: 11. CDR3 length: 17 amino acids. In nucleotides, the CDR3 is TGTGCCAGCAGTTCCCCCGGCGGGACAGGTCTCTCCTACGAGCAGTACTTC. Translated, it gives CASSSPGGTGLSYEQYF.

This clonotype has only a few counts. The chain uses TRBV20-1 and TRBJ1-6, with 8 bases lining up with TRBD1. CDR3 length equals 14 residues. Looked up from germline, CDR1 is DFQATT and CDR2 is SNEGSKA (reference sequence). After removal of 5 bases from V and 9 bases from J, the junction contained 9 bases not matched to a gene. CDR3 coding DNA: TGCAGTGCTCCCTCGGACAGGGTGGGTTCACCCCTCCACTTT. It yields the protein CSAPSDRVGSPLHF.

The V and J genes are TRBV7-8 and TRBJ1-6; no reliable D call. The V and J ends lost 5 bases and 12 bases respectively, with 14 bases between them. Germline V CDR1 and CDR2: SGHVS, FQNEAQ. The CDR3 is 13 residues long. CDR3 nucleotides: TGTGCCAGCAGCGCCATGACGGGCGAACCCCTCCACTTT. This codes for CASSAMTGEPLHF.

The chain joins TRBV19 to TRBJ1-1; possibly TRBD1 for D (5 bases). The CDR3 is made up of 13 amino acids. Germline assignment: CDR1 LNHDA and CDR2 SQIVND (reference sequence). The germline V and J ends were trimmed by 3 bases and 7 bases, with 12 bases remaining between them. The CDR3 DNA is TGTGCCAGTAGTATGGTTCGGGACGGTGAAGCTTTCTTT. Residues: CASSMVRDGEAFF.

This clonotype was counted ten times or more. The chain combines TRBV2 with TRBJ1-2; maybe TRBD1 (6 bases). This CDR3 has 15 residues. The V gene's germline CDR1 is SNHLY and CDR2 FYNNEI. The V gene lost 2 bases and the J gene lost 6 bases, with 16 bases spanning the gap. The CDR3 here is CASSESRQGTHGYTF. The CDR3 DNA sequence: TGTGCCAGCAGTGAAAGTCGCCAGGGGACCCATGGCTACACCTTC.

A few counts support this clonotype. V gene TRBV6-2 or TRBV6-3 combines with J gene TRBJ2-1, with D possibly being TRBD1 or TRBD2 (5 bases each). Trimming cost V 2 bases and J 1 base, with 15 bases left between them. In germline, CDR1 is MNHEY, CDR2 SVGEGT. The CDR3 consists of 17 residues. In DNA form, the CDR3 reads TGTGCCAGCAGTTACATTAGGGGAGAAGGATCCTACAATGAGCAGTTCTTC. Encoded protein: CASSYIRGEGSYNEQFF.

At least ten counts were recorded for this clonotype. The chain combines TRBV3-1 with TRBJ2-5, with TRBD2 identical over 7 bases. The germline V gene encodes CDR1 LGHDT and CDR2 YNNKEL (reference sequence). This CDR3 is built from 16 residues. V was pared by 0 bases and J by 3 bases, with 7 bases of the junction left unmatched. CDR3 nucleotides: TGTGCCAGCAGCCAAGACCCTAGCGGTCCCGAAGAGACCCAGTACTTC. Its protein is CASSQDPSGPEETQYF.

The rearrangement links TRBV20-1 to TRBJ2-1, with TRBD2 as a possible D gene (6 bases). The CDR3 length is 14 residues. Trimming took 1 base from V and 5 from J, leaving 12 bases between them. The germline V gene encodes CDR1 DFQATT and CDR2 SNEGSKA (reference sequence). The CDR3 loop is CSARALAPDNEQFF. The CDR3 DNA is TGCAGTGCTAGAGCCCTAGCGCCTGACAATGAGCAGTTCTTC.

J is TRBJ2-4 and V is TRBV20-1, with 9 bases matching TRBD2. Germline CDR1 DFQATT, CDR2 SNEGSKA (reference sequence). The CDR3 has 16 residues. The ends lost 5 bases at V and 1 base at J; junction bases unmatched: 9. This CDR3 reads CSAAFAGGGAKNIQYF. As DNA, the CDR3 is TGCAGTGCTGCTTTTGCGGGGGGGGGGGCCAAAAACATTCAGTACTTC.

The sample holds many counts of this clonotype. This chain joins TRBV11-2 and TRBJ2-3, with 10 bases aligning to TRBD2. V trimming: 3 bases; J trimming: 2 bases; junction bases outside the gene matches: 11. This CDR3 is built from 18 residues. Looked up from germline, CDR1 is SGHAT and CDR2 is FQNNGV. The CDR3 bases are TGTGCCAGCAGCTTGGAGGCCAGCGGGAGGGCCATCACAGATACGCAGTATTTT. It is translated as CASSLEASGRAITDTQYF.

This clonotype was picked up a small number of times. The gene calls are TRBV19 and TRBJ2-2; the D gene is possibly TRBD1 (6 bases). Between the trimmed V and J ends, which lost 10 bases and 2 bases, there was a span of 17 bases. This CDR3 comprises 15 residues. Germline V gene lookup returns CDR1 LNHDA and CDR2 SQIVND (reference sequence). The CDR3 sequence: CATRKPGHNTGELFF. The CDR3, as DNA: TGTGCCACCCGGAAGCCGGGACATAACACCGGGGAGCTGTTTTTT.

This clonotype appeared many times. The rearrangement joins TRBV6-4 to TRBJ1-2; D is unresolved. Germline assignment: CDR1 MRHNA and CDR2 SNTAGT. This CDR3 contains 13 residues. V lost 4 bases, J lost 2 bases, and 8 bases lay in between. CDR3 loop: CASSVTYNYGYTF. The DNA of the CDR3 is TGTGCCAGCAGTGTGACATACAACTATGGCTACACCTTC.

In the case of this clonotype: This sequence may be a read error, since a much larger clone differs from it by one base. The chain carries TRBV30 and TRBJ2-2; perhaps TRBD2 as D (6 bases). Trimming removed 4 bases from V and 6 bases from J, with 12 bases in between. The CDR3 loop spans 13 amino acids. CDR1 and CDR2 (germline): GTSNPN, SVGIG (reference sequence). Written as DNA, the CDR3 is TGTGCCTGGATGGGACCGGGGGCCGGGGAGCTGTTTTTT. It codes for CAWMGPGAGELFF.

This clonotype was recorded many times. CDR3 in DNA: TGTGCCATCTCGGGGGACAGGGACTCATCAAGCTACGAGCAGTACTTC. Its translation: CAISGDRDSSSYEQYF. This sequence joins TRBV10-3 and TRBJ2-7; the match to TRBD1 covers 9 bases. Germline assignment: CDR1 ENHRY and CDR2 SYGVKD. V dropped 8 bases and J dropped 3; count of bases not matched to a gene: 14. This CDR3 comprises 16 residues.

The J gene is TRBJ2-1, the V gene TRBV6-1; perhaps TRBD1 as D (5 bases). The CDR3 sequence is 15 residues long. Trimming left V 5 bases short and J 10 bases short, with 21 bases between. Per the germline V gene, CDR1 is MNHNS and CDR2 is SASEGT. The CDR3 DNA reads as TGTGCCAGCAGTCTTGGGGCCAGGTTCCAAGGGGAGCAGTTCTTC. Translating gives CASSLGARFQGEQFF.

This clonotype was seen at least ten times. The chain links TRBV28 to TRBJ1-1; 7 bases map to TRBD1. Germline assignment: CDR1 MDHEN and CDR2 SYDVKM. The CDR3 runs 17 residues. V was clipped by 10 bases and J by 0 bases; unmatched bases: 17. As DNA, the CDR3 is TGTGCCACCCTAACCCAAACGTACAGGGGCTTGAACACTGAAGCTTTCTTT. This codes for CATLTQTYRGLNTEAFF.

The V gene is TRBV7-9, the J gene TRBJ2-6, with D possibly TRBD1 on 6 matching bases. CDR3 length: 17 amino acids. V shed 1 base and J shed 2 bases, with 12 bases lying between them. Germline CDR1 SEHNR, CDR2 FQNEAQ (reference sequence). The DNA of the CDR3 is TGTGCCAGCAGCTTAGTCACTGGGGGCACTGGGGCCAACGTCCTGACTTTC. Protein: CASSLVTGGTGANVLTF.

There are many counts of this clonotype. The V call is TRBV11-2, the J call TRBJ2-3; 10 bases line up with TRBD2. Germline CDR1 SGHAT, CDR2 FQNNGV. J gave up 4 bases and V 5 bases, and 3 bases lay outside the gene matches. This CDR3 is 14 amino acids long. The CDR3 loop reads CASSQGLAPDTQYF. CDR3 DNA sequence: TGTGCCAGCAGCCAGGGACTAGCGCCAGATACGCAGTATTTT.